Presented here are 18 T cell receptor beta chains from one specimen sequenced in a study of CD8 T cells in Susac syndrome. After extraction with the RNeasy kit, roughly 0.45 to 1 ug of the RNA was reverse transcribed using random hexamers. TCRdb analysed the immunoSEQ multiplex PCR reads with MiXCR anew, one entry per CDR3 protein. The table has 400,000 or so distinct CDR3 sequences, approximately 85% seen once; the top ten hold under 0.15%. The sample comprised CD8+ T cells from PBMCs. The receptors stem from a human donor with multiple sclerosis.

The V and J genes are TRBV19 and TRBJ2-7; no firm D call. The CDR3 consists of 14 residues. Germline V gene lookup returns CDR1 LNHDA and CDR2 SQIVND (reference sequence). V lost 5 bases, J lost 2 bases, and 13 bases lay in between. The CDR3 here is CASSWAAGAYEQYF. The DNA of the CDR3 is TGTGCCAGTAGTTGGGCAGCTGGGGCCTACGAGCAGTACTTC.

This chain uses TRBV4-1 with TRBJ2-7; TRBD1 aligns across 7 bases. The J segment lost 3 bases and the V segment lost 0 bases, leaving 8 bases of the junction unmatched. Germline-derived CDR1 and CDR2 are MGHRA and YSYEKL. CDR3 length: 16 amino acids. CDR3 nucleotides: TGCGCCAGCAGCCAAGATAAGTCGGCAGGGGGCTACGAGCAGTACTTC. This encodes CASSQDKSAGGYEQYF.

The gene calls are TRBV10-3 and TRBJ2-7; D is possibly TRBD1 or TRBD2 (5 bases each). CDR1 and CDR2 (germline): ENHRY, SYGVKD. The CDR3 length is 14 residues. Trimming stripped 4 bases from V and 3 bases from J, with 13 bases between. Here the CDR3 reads CAISAPGRLYEQYF. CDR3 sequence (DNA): TGTGCCATCAGTGCCCCGGGACGCCTCTACGAGCAGTACTTC.

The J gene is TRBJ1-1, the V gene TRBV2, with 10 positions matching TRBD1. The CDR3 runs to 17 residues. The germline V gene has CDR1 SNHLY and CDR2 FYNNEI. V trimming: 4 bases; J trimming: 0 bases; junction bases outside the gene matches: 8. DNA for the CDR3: TGTGCCAGCAGTGTGTCCGGGACAGGGGTCCTGAACACTGAAGCTTTCTTT. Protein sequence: CASSVSGTGVLNTEAFF.

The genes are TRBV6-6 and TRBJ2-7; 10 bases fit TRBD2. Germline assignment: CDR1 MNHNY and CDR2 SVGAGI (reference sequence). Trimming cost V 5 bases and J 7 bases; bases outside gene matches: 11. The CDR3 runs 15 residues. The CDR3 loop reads CASSPPGAGGWEQYF. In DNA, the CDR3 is TGTGCCAGCAGTCCCCCTGGAGCGGGAGGGTGGGAGCAGTACTTC.

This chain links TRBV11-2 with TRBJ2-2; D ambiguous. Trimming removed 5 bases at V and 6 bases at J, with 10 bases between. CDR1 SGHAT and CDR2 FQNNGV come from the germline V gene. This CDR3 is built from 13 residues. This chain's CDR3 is CASSLLKSGELFF. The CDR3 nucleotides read TGTGCCAGCAGCCTGTTAAAGTCCGGGGAGCTGTTTTTT. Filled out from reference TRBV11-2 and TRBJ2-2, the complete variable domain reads EAGVAQSPRYKIIEKRQSVAFWCNPISGHATLYWYQQILGQGPKLLIQFQNNGVVDDSQLPKDRFSAERLKGVDSTLKIQPAKLEDSAVYLCASSLLKSGELFFGEGSRLTVL.

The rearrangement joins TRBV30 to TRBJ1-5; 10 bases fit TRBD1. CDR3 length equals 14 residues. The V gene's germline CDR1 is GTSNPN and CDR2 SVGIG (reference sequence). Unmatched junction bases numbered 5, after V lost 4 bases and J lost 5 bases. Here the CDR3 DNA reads TGTGCCTGGAACGCCGGGACAGGGGATCAGCCCCAGCATTTT. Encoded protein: CAWNAGTGDQPQHF.

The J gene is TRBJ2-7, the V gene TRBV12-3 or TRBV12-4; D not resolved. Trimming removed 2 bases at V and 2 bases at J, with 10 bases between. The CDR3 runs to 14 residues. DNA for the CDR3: TGTGCCAGCAGTTTAAGCTCTGATACCTACGAGCAGTACTTC. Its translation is CASSLSSDTYEQYF.

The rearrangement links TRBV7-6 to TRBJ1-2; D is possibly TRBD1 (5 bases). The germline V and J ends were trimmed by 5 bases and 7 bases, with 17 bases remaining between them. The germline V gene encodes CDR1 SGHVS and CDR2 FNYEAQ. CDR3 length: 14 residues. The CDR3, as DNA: TGTGCCAGCAGCCTAGGGCAGGGAGGTGGTGGCTACACCTTC. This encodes CASSLGQGGGGYTF.

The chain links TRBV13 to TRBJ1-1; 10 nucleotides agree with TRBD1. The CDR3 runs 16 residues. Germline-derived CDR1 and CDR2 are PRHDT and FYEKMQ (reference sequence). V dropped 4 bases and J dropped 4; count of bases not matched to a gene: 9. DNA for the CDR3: TGTGCCAGCAGCTCCCGGGACAGGGGTTCCCTCACTGAAGCTTTCTTT. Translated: CASSSRDRGSLTEAFF. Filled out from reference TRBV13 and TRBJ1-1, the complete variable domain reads AAGVIQSPRHLIKEKRETATLKCYPIPRHDTVYWYQQGPGQDPQFLISFYEKMQSDKGSIPDRFSAQQFSDYHSELNMSSLELGDSALYFCASSSRDRGSLTEAFFGQGTRLTVV.

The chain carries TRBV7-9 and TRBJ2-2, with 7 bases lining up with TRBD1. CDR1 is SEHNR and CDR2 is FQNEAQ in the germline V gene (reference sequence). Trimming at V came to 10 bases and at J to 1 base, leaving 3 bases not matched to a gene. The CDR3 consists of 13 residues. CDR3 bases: TGTGCCACCGGGACAGAGAACACCGGGGAGCTGTTTTTT. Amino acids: CATGTENTGELFF.

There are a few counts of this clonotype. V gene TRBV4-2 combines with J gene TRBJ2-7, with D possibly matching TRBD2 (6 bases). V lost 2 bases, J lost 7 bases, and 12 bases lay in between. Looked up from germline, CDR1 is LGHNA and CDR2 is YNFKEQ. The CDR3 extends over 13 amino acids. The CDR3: CASSQPGGGEQYF. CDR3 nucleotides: TGTGCCAGCAGCCAACCTGGTGGGGGGGAGCAGTACTTC.

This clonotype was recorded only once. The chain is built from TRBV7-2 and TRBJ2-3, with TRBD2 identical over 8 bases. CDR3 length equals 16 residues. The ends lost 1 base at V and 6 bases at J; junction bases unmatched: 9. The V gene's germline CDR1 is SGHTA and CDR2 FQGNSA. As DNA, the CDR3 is TGTGCCAGCAGCTTAGACTTTGGACTAGCCGCGGATACGCAGTATTTT. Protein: CASSLDFGLAADTQYF. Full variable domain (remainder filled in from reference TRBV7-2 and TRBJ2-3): GAGVSQSPSNKVTEKGKDVELRCDPISGHTALYWYRQSLGQGLEFLIYFQGNSAPDKSGLPSDRFSAERTGGSVSTLTIQRTQQEDSAVYLCASSLDFGLAADTQYFGPGTRLTVL.

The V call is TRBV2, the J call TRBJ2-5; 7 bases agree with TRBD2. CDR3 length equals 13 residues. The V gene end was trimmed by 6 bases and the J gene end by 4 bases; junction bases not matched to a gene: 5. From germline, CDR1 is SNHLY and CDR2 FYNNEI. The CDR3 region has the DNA TGTGCCAGCAGGCAGCGGGGTGGAGAGACCCAGTACTTC. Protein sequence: CASRQRGGETQYF.

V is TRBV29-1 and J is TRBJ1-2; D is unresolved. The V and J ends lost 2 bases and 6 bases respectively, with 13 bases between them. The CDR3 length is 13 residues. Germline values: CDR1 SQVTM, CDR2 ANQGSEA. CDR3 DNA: TGCAGCGTTGAACTCAACTCAAGACATGGCTACACCTTC. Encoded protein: CSVELNSRHGYTF.

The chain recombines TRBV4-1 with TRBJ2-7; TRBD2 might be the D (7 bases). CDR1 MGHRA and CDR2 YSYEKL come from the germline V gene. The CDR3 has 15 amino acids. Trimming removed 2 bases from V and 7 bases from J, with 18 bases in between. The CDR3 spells CASSQRPEGGFEQYF. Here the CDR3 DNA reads TGCGCCAGCAGCCAAAGGCCCGAGGGGGGGTTTGAGCAGTACTTC.

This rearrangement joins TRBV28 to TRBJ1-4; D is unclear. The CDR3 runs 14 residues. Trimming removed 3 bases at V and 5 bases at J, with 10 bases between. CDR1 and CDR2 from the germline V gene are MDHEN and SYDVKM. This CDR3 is CASSFISSNEKLFF. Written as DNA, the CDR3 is TGTGCCAGCAGTTTCATTTCTTCAAATGAAAAACTGTTTTTT.

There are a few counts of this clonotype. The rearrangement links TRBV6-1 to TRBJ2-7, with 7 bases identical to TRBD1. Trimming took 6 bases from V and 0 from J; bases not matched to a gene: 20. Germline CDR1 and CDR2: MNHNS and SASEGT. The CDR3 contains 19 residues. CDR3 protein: CASRLTGAGGGQSSYEQYF. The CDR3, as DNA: TGTGCCAGCAGGCTAACAGGGGCCGGCGGCGGACAAAGCTCCTACGAGCAGTACTTC.